This TCR beta chain was sequenced in a study of beta chain features in type 1 diabetes. Expressed TCRB transcripts got sequenced, as all isolated RNA was reverse transcribed. TCRdb's table, derived via immunoSEQ multiplex PCR, lists solely in-frame clones and lacks some. The data contain 360,000 or so clones, about 20% of them singletons. Germline CDR1 reads SGHAT; CDR2 reads FQNNGV. The CDR3 contains 11 residues. V was shortened by 4 bases and J by 10 bases, with 8 bases between the two germline ends. This chain connects TRBV11-2 to TRBJ2-1; D remains unclear. Sequences were obtained from naive CD4+ T cells from blood. This TCR was sampled from a woman aged 18-29 years in good health. The CDR3 region is CASSSFREQFF. The CDR3 bases are TGTGCCAGCAGCTCCTTCAGGGAGCAGTTCTTC.